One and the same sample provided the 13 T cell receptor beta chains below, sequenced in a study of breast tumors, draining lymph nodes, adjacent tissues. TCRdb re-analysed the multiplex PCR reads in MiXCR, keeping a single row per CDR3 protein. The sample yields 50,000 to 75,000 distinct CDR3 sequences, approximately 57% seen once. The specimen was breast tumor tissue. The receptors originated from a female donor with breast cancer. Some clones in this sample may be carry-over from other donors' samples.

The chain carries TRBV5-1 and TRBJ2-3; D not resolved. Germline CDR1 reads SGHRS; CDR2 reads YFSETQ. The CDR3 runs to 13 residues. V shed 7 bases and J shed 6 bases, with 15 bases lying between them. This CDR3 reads CASGLDPGDTQYF. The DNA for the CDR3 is TGCGCCAGCGGATTAGACCCTGGGGATACGCAGTATTTT.

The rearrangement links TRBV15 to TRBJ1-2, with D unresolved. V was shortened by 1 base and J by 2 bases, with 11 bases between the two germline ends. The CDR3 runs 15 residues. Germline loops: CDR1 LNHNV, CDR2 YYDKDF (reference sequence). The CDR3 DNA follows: TGTGCCACCAGCAGAGTGAAGGGATCGAACTATGGCTACACCTTC. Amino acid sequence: CATSRVKGSNYGYTF.

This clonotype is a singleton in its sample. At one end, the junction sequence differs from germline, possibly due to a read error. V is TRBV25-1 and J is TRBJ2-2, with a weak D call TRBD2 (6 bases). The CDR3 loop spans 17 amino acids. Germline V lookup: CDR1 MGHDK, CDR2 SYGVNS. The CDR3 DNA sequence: TGTGCCAGCAGCGGGGGTCGGACTGGAACGAACACCGGGGAGCTGCTTTTT. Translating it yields CASSGGRTGTNTGELLF.

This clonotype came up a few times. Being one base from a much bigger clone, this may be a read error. The CDR3, as DNA: TGTGCCAGCAGCTGGGGACTAGCGGGGGGCGGGTCTACGCAGTATTTT. Translating it yields CASSWGLAGGGSTQYF. The V gene is TRBV5-6, the J gene TRBJ2-3, with 15 nucleotides matching TRBD2. The CDR3 length is 16 residues. Germline loops: CDR1 SGHDT, CDR2 YYEEEE. J lost 8 bases, V lost 3 bases, and 7 bases had no gene match.

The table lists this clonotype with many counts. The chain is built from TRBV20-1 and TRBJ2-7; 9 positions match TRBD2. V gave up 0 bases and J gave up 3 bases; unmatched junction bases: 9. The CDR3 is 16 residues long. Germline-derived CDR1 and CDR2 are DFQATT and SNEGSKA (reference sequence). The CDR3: CSARDPTASGDYEQYF. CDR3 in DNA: TGCAGTGCTAGAGATCCCACAGCTAGCGGGGACTACGAGCAGTACTTC.

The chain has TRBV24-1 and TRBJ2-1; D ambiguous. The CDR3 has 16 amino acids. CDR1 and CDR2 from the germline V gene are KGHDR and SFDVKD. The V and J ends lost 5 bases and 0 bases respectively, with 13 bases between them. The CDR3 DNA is TGTGCCACCAGTGCGGCTGGGATAGGCTCCTACAATGAGCAGTTCTTC. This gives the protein CATSAAGIGSYNEQFF.

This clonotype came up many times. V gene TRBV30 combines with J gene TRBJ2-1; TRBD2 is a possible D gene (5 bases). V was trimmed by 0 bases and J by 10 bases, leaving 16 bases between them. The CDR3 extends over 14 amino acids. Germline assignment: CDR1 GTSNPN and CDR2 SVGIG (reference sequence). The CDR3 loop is CAWSVTITRNEQFF. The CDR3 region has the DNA TGTGCCTGGAGTGTAACTATCACTAGAAACGAGCAGTTCTTC.

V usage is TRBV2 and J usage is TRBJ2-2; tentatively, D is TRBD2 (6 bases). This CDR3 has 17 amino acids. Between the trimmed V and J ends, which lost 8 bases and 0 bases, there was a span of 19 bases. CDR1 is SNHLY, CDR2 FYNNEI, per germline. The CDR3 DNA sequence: TGTGCCAGCGGGAGAGGGGCTAGCGTCGCGAACACCGGGGAGCTGTTTTTT. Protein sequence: CASGRGASVANTGELFF.

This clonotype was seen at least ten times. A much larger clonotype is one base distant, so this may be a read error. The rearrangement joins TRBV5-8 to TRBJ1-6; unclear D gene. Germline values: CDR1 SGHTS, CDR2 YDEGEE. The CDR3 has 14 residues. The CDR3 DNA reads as TGTGCCGGCAGCTTGGTGGGAGGGAATTCACCCCTCCACTTT. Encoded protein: CAGSLVGGNSPLHF.

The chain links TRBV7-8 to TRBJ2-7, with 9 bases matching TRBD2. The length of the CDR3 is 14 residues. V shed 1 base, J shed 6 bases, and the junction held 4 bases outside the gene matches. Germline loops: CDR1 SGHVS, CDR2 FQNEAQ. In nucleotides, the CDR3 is TGTGCCAGCAGCTTAGAGCGGGGGGCTTTCGAGCAGTACGTC. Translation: CASSLERGAFEQYV.

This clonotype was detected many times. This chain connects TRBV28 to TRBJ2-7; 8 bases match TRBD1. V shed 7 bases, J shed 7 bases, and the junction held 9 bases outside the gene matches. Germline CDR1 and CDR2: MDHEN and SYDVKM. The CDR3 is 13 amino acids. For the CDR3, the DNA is TGTGCCAGCATGACAGGGGCATTGGGTGAGCAGTACTTC. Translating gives CASMTGALGEQYF.

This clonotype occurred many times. CDR3 DNA sequence: TGTGCCAGCAGCGTTGGACCCAGGGTTACTGGAAACACCATATATTTT. This gives the protein CASSVGPRVTGNTIYF. J is TRBJ1-3 and V is TRBV9; perhaps TRBD1 as D (5 bases). This CDR3 is 16 amino acids long. V dropped 2 bases and J dropped 2 bases, with 14 bases sitting between them. Germline CDR1 SGDLS, CDR2 YYNGEE.

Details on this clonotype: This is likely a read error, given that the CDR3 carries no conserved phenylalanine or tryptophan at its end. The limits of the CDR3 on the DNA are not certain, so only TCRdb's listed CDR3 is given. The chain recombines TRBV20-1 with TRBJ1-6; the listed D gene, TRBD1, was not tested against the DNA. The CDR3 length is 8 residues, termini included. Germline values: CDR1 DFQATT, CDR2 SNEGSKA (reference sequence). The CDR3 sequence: CSASPGSG.